This T cell receptor beta chain was recorded in a study of T-cell memory formation after mild COVID-19 (dated by TCRdb to about 2021). Study-wide context: Most TCR sequence clusters were specific to one of the two donors. Two young, previously healthy adult volunteers made up the cohort, one male and one female. Longitudinal TCRalpha and TCRbeta repertoire sequencing tracked T-cell clones expanding and contracting after mild COVID-19 in two donors. Points the paper makes about the study in general: Only two mild cases were covered in the study, and larger cohorts including severe cases with pre-infection samples were considered necessary. Clones that contracted from day 15 to 85 showed balanced CD4/CD8 phenotypes, whereas a second wave of clones that expanded from day 15 to 37 leaned towards CD4+. Contracting CD4+ clones appeared mostly in the CM and EM memory subsets, whereas CD8+ clones were enriched in EMRA. Some responding clones were detected in pre-infection memory, which suggested that pre-existing cross-reactive memory T cells had joined the SARS-CoV-2 response. Whether the second-wave clones peaking on day 37 were SARS-CoV-2 specific was not confirmed.

The trim is 0 bases for V and 9 bases for J, with a gap of 10 bases between the germline ends. Taken from cysteine to phenylalanine, the CDR3 has 14 residues. Of all the DNA, just the CDR3 is kept, 42 bases in frame from base 1. The germline V gene supplies CDR1 SGHRS and CDR2 YFSETQ. Instrument on record: Illumina NovaSeq 6000. cDNA libraries for TCRalpha and TCRbeta were prepared by 5'RACE using constant-segment primers, with sample barcodes and unique molecular identifiers added. RNA was extracted from every sample with Trizol reagent. Amplification of the libraries took two PCR steps, and the second step added a second sample barcode plus Illumina TruSeq adapters. Libraries were sequenced on an Illumina NovaSeq with 2 x 150 bp paired-end reads. The authors' pipeline ran thus. With migec v1.2.7, reads were demultiplexed and then collapsed into UMI-guided consensus sequences. Using mixcr v2.1.11, UMI consensuses were aligned to TRA and TRB V and J templates and then assembled into clonotypes. Clonotypes were classified as expanded or contracted when called significant by both edgeR and NoisET, with noise models trained on biological replicates. For edgeR calls, the thresholds were a false discovery rate-adjusted p below 0.01 and a log2 fold-change of 1. As an exploratory analysis of dynamics, max-normalized trajectories of the 1000 most abundant clonotypes were examined by PCA with hierarchical clustering. Each responding clone was given a CD4 or CD8 phenotype based on the CD4+ and CD8+ repertoires, which had been sequenced separately. TCRdb ran its own pipeline on the public reads, namely fastp trimming at Q25 and MiXCR clone calling, and kept in-frame beta chains. CDR3 protein sequences are deduplicated, and each keeps its most common genes and DNA. TCRdb, rather than the study authors, made the V and J calls. Recorded for this sample are about 430,000 distinct CDR3 sequences; roughly 24% of them occurred a single time. 8.8% of the sample is taken by the ten largest.

A single count supports this clonotype. Its antigen is not yet known. It has no much larger one-base neighbor in the sample; base qualities were not kept. PBMCs were isolated by Ficoll-Paque density gradient centrifugation. The TCR originated in an adult woman who had mild COVID-19 (a few samples of this study predate the infection). The sample titles of this study are shuffled in the database, so cell type and time point are left out; the donor was told from shared clones. The chain joins TRBV5-1 to TRBJ1-6; no confident D gene assignment can be made. Input material: PBMCs or a T cell subset sorted from them (not recorded which). The nucleotide sequence is TGCGCCAGCAGCTTGGGGTCAGCCAGTTCACCCCTCCACTTT. Its protein reads: CASSLGSASSPLHF.